Listed here are 21 T cell receptor beta chains from one sample, sequenced in a study of cytomegalovirus exposure and HLA in healthy donors. Researchers ran the PCR with 60 Vbeta and 13 Jbeta primers. TCRdb's copy holds only in-frame clones and misses some; the assay was immunoSEQ multiplex PCR. The sample gives about 110,000 clones, more than 70% of which show up once; 2.5% to 3% is in the top ten. Sequenced material: PBMCs. The receptor source for this set is a woman in her sixties or seventies in good health and CMV-seropositive.

The rearrangement joins TRBV28 to TRBJ1-5; maybe TRBD1 (5 bases). The ends were cut back, 4 bases at V and 10 bases at J, with 17 bases in the middle. The CDR3 covers 14 residues. CDR1 is MDHEN, CDR2 SYDVKM, per germline. CDR3 loop: CASSSTGLGGPQHF. CDR3 nucleotides: TGTGCCAGCAGTTCCACAGGCCTGGGCGGACCCCAGCATTTT. Full variable domain (rest looked up from reference TRBV28 and TRBJ1-5): DVKVTQSSRYLVKRTGEKVFLECVQDMDHENMFWYRQDPGLGLRLIYFSYDVKMKEKGDIPEGYSVSREKKERFSLILESASTNQTSMYLCASSSTGLGGPQHFGDGTRLSIL.

The chain recombines TRBV7-6 with TRBJ2-1, with 11 bases identical to TRBD1. The V segment lost 4 bases and the J segment 4 bases; nucleotides outside the gene matches: 3. CDR3 length: 15 residues. Germline CDR1 is SGHVS and CDR2 is FNYEAQ. The CDR3 sequence: CASSSGTGGYNEQFF. DNA for the CDR3: TGTGCCAGCAGCTCCGGGACAGGGGGTTACAATGAGCAGTTCTTC.

J is TRBJ1-1 and V is TRBV30; tentative D call: TRBD1 (5 bases). CDR1 GTSNPN and CDR2 SVGIG come from the germline V gene (reference sequence). This CDR3 comprises 13 residues. V lost 2 bases, J lost 4 bases, and 11 bases lay in between. The CDR3 DNA reads TGTGCCTGGAGTTTGCGGGACGGCACTGAAGCTTTCTTT. This translates into CAWSLRDGTEAFF.

This clone was observed once. The CDR3 sequence: CASSRDTNYGYTF. Written as DNA, the CDR3 is TGTGCCAGCAGTCGGGACACGAACTATGGCTACACCTTC. The chain is built from TRBV2 and TRBJ1-2, with D possibly matching TRBD1 (6 bases). This CDR3 comprises 13 residues. The germline gives CDR1 SNHLY, CDR2 FYNNEI. Trimming pared 5 bases from V and 2 bases from J, leaving 9 bases between.

This clone came up a few times. V is TRBV5-1 and J is TRBJ1-1; D uncertain. CDR3 length equals 15 residues. Germline V CDR1 and CDR2: SGHRS, YFSETQ. V was pared by 0 bases and J by 3 bases, with 12 bases between. As DNA, the CDR3 is TGCGCCAGCAGCTTGGTTGCAGGATGGGACACTGAAGCTTTCTTT. Translated, it gives CASSLVAGWDTEAFF.

V is TRBV7-3 and J is TRBJ2-1, with 10 bases fitting TRBD2. CDR1 and CDR2 from the germline V gene are SGHTA and FQGTGA. V was clipped by 5 bases and J by 4 bases; unmatched bases: 5. This CDR3 is built from 15 residues. The CDR3 DNA sequence: TGTGCCAGCAGCAGAGGGACTAGCGCTTACAATGAGCAGTTCTTC. Protein: CASSRGTSAYNEQFF.

This clone was picked up a small number of times. This rearrangement joins TRBV4-1 to TRBJ2-5; 8 bases are a match to TRBD1. Trimming removed 4 bases from V and 1 base from J; junction bases left unmatched: 8. Germline CDR1 is MGHRA and CDR2 is YSYEKL. The CDR3 consists of 16 residues. CDR3 nucleotides: TGCGCCAGCAGCCGACACACAGGGGGTTTCCAAGAGACCCAGTACTTC. Translated, it gives CASSRHTGGFQETQYF.

This clone was observed once. CDR3 sequence: CASSSPGQRNTEAFF. CDR3 in DNA: TGCGCCAGCAGCTCCCCGGGACAGAGGAACACTGAAGCTTTCTTT. The rearrangement joins TRBV5-1 to TRBJ1-1; 7 bases map to TRBD1. Per the germline V gene, CDR1 is SGHRS and CDR2 is YFSETQ. V lost 3 bases to trimming and J lost 1 base; unmatched junction nucleotides: 6. The CDR3 loop spans 15 amino acids.

As DNA, the CDR3 is TGTGCCAGCAACAGGGTAACTTATGGCTACACCTTC. Protein product: CASNRVTYGYTF. The chain carries TRBV28 and TRBJ1-2, with a possible D match to TRBD1 (6 bases). V lost 7 bases and J 5 bases, leaving 11 bases between the germline ends. From germline, CDR1 is MDHEN and CDR2 SYDVKM. This CDR3 spans 12 amino acids.

This chain links TRBV10-1 with TRBJ1-2, with 7 bases matching TRBD1. CDR1 WNHNN and CDR2 SYGVQD come from the germline V gene (reference sequence). Trimming at V came to 8 bases and at J to 4 bases, leaving 13 bases not matched to a gene. The CDR3 has 15 residues. CDR3 in amino acids: CASGQGDSIIYGYTF. The CDR3 nucleotides are TGCGCCAGCGGGCAGGGGGACTCTATAATCTATGGCTACACCTTC.

The chain employs TRBV5-4 and TRBJ2-1; D is possibly TRBD1 (5 bases). The CDR3 spans 16 residues. V lost 3 bases and J 4 bases, leaving 17 bases between the germline ends. Germline V lookup: CDR1 SGHNT, CDR2 YYREEE (reference sequence). The CDR3 loop is CASSSQQVRIYNEQFF. CDR3 DNA: TGTGCCAGCAGCTCCCAACAGGTTAGGATTTACAATGAGCAGTTCTTC.

The chain couples TRBV19 to TRBJ1-5; the D gene is possibly TRBD1 (5 bases). CDR3 length: 13 amino acids. CDR1 and CDR2 (germline): LNHDA, SQIVND (reference sequence). Trimming stripped 1 base from V and 4 bases from J, with 5 bases between. CDR3 protein: CASSIGTNQPQHF. The CDR3, as DNA: TGTGCCAGTAGTATAGGGACAAATCAGCCCCAGCATTTT.

The chain uses TRBV5-1 and TRBJ2-7; perhaps TRBD1 as D (5 bases). Germline assignment: CDR1 SGHRS and CDR2 YFSETQ. This CDR3 is built from 15 residues. Deletions cut 1 base from V and 5 bases from J, with 16 bases between. The CDR3 coding sequence is TGCGCCAGCAGCTTGTTTGGACGTTTAGGGGACGAGCAGTACTTC. It is translated as CASSLFGRLGDEQYF.

V usage is TRBV7-2 and J usage is TRBJ1-6; a weak D match, TRBD1 (5 bases). Germline V CDR1 and CDR2: SGHTA, FQGNSA. The CDR3 consists of 16 residues. V was shortened by 3 bases and J by 8 bases, with 17 bases between the two germline ends. CDR3 residues: CASSFSRVSGDSPLHF. CDR3 DNA: TGTGCCAGCAGCTTTTCCAGGGTTTCGGGCGATTCACCCCTCCACTTT. The variable domain in full, completed from reference TRBV7-2 and TRBJ1-6, reads GAGVSQSPSNKVTEKGKDVELRCDPISGHTALYWYRQSLGQGLEFLIYFQGNSAPDKSGLPSDRFSAERTGGSVSTLTIQRTQQEDSAVYLCASSFSRVSGDSPLHFGNGTRLTVT.

This clone has just one count. The V call is TRBV13, the J call TRBJ2-3; 9 positions agree with TRBD2. V was pared by 6 bases and J by 4 bases, with 5 bases of the junction left unmatched. CDR3 length: 14 amino acids. Germline V gene data show CDR1 as PRHDT and CDR2 as FYEKMQ (reference sequence). This chain's CDR3 is CASSLSGSADTQYF. The CDR3 nucleotides are TGTGCCAGCAGTCTTAGCGGGAGCGCAGATACGCAGTATTTT.

The V call is TRBV2, the J call TRBJ2-1, with no clear D. CDR1 SNHLY and CDR2 FYNNEI come from the germline V gene. The CDR3 runs 14 residues. V lost 2 bases and J 15 bases, leaving 20 bases between the germline ends. CDR3 amino acids: CASSEPWSTRSPFF. The CDR3 DNA reads as TGTGCCAGCAGTGAACCGTGGTCTACCCGCTCGCCGTTCTTC.

This chain links TRBV28 with TRBJ2-3, with D hard to call. The V gene's germline CDR1 is MDHEN and CDR2 SYDVKM. Trimming stripped 2 bases from V and 4 bases from J, with 7 bases between. CDR3 length: 13 amino acids. CDR3 nucleotide sequence: TGTGCCAGCAGTTTACCCCCCGCAGATACGCAGTATTTT. Protein: CASSLPPADTQYF.

J is TRBJ2-7 and V is TRBV7-9; D possibly corresponds to TRBD2 (6 bases). Per germline, CDR1 SEHNR and CDR2 FQNEAQ (reference sequence). V was clipped by 4 bases and J by 3 bases, with 25 bases between them. The CDR3 runs to 18 residues. Here the CDR3 DNA reads TGTGCCAGCAGCTATCGGATACTCGGAGGGGTCGCCTTCTACGAGCAGTACTTC. This sequence encodes CASSYRILGGVAFYEQYF. Full variable domain (remainder filled in from reference TRBV7-9 and TRBJ2-7): DTGVSQNPRHKITKRGQNVTFRCDPISEHNRLYWYRQTLGQGPEFLTYFQNEAQLEKSRLLSDRFSAERPKGSFSTLEIQRTEQGDSAMYLCASSYRILGGVAFYEQYFGPGTRLTVT.

This sequence joins TRBV19 and TRBJ2-4, with D possibly matching TRBD1 (6 bases). The germline gives CDR1 LNHDA, CDR2 SQIVND (reference sequence). The ends were cut back, 8 bases at V and 4 bases at J, with 9 bases in the middle. This CDR3 is 12 amino acids long. CDR3 sequence reads: CASAQGKNIQYF. CDR3 bases: TGTGCCAGTGCCCAGGGGAAAAACATTCAGTACTTC.

This rearrangement joins TRBV27 to TRBJ2-3; TRBD2 is a possible D gene (5 bases). CDR1 MNHEY and CDR2 SMNVEV come from the germline V gene (reference sequence). Trimming left V 0 bases short and J 3 bases short, with 13 bases between. This CDR3 has 16 residues. The chain's CDR3 is CASSLSAGLRTDTQYF. The DNA of the CDR3 is TGTGCCAGCAGTTTATCGGCGGGTTTAAGGACAGATACGCAGTATTTT.

CDR3 in amino acids: CASSLRGSNTGELFF. The CDR3 DNA follows: TGTGCCAGCAGCCTCCGCGGCTCGAACACCGGGGAGCTGTTTTTT. V is TRBV7-3 and J is TRBJ2-2; D gene unclear. Trimming left V 5 bases short and J 0 bases short, with 10 bases between. This CDR3 comprises 15 residues. Germline CDR1 SGHTA, CDR2 FQGTGA.